This T cell receptor (beta chain) was captured by sequencing in a study of graft-versus-host responses after intestinal transplantation. Study summary: All of the recipients had induction that used anti-thymocyte globulin, then tacrolimus and steroids for approximately 3 years.

Profiled with immunoSEQ multiplex PCR; TCRdb holds only in-frame clones, not every one. This table holds over 80,000 clones, roughly 82% found once. Remarks on this clone: Its antigen is not identified.

The CDR3 is 13 amino acids. V gave up 3 bases and J gave up 1 base, with 7 bases separating them. CDR1 SGHAT and CDR2 FQNNGV come from the germline V gene. Study findings and constraints: GvH clonotypes were identified within recipient marrow, with a subset emerging first in ileum or blood.

This clonotype was sampled from a human patient who received an intestinal transplant, so some T cells may come from the graft donor. Sequences were derived from PBMCs, sampled 255 days after intestinal transplant. The chain carries TRBV11-2 and TRBJ2-7; D unresolved. In DNA form, the CDR3 reads TGTGCCAGCAGCTTGTCAGGTTCCTACGAGCAGTACTTC. Translated: CASSLSGSYEQYF.